This passage covers 18 T cell receptor beta chains from one sample sequenced in a study of T cells after yellow fever vaccination. TCRdb re-derived calls from the 5' RACE reads in MiXCR, one entry per CDR3 protein. The sample shows about 320,000 distinct CDR3 sequences, about 11% of them seen only once. The starting material was CD4+ T cells sorted from PBMCs, obtained 45 days after the yellow fever booster vaccination. Source of these receptors: a young man who received the YFV17D yellow fever vaccine.

The chain uses TRBV7-9 and TRBJ2-5; 8 bases match TRBD1. Trimming at V came to 3 bases and at J to 1 base, leaving 13 bases not matched to a gene. This CDR3 has 18 residues. The V gene's germline CDR1 is SEHNR and CDR2 FQNEAQ (reference sequence). CDR3 sequence: CASSFSSTGVWPQETQYF. The CDR3 DNA follows: TGTGCCAGCAGCTTTTCGTCGACAGGGGTTTGGCCCCAAGAGACCCAGTACTTC. The full variable domain, its missing parts supplied by reference TRBV7-9 and TRBJ2-5, is DTGVSQNPRHKITKRGQNVTFRCDPISEHNRLYWYRQTLGQGPEFLTYFQNEAQLEKSRLLSDRFSAERPKGSFSTLEIQRTEQGDSAMYLCASSFSSTGVWPQETQYFGPGTRLLVL.

This clonotype was found many times. V and J are TRBV10-3 and TRBJ2-3; 8 positions match TRBD2. V dropped 8 bases and J dropped 0; count of bases not matched to a gene: 1. Germline loops: CDR1 ENHRY, CDR2 SYGVKD. There are 13 residues in the CDR3. The CDR3 DNA follows: TGTGCCATCCGCGGGGGGAGCACAGATACGCAGTATTTT. It yields the protein CAIRGGSTDTQYF.

J is TRBJ1-1 and V is TRBV18; 9 nucleotides match TRBD1. The V gene's germline CDR1 is KGHSH and CDR2 LQKENI. There are 17 residues in the CDR3. J gave up 5 bases and V 3 bases, and 13 bases lay outside the gene matches. The CDR3: CASSPTSPGQGSTEAFF. In DNA, the CDR3 is TGTGCCAGCTCACCGACGTCTCCGGGACAGGGATCGACTGAAGCTTTCTTT.

This clonotype appeared a few times. V usage is TRBV7-9 and J usage is TRBJ2-1; D gene unclear. CDR1 SEHNR and CDR2 FQNEAQ come from the germline V gene (reference sequence). Deletions cut 5 bases from V and 5 bases from J, with 13 bases between. The CDR3 has 14 residues. Here the CDR3 DNA reads TGTGCCAGCAGCCCCCGGACCAAGAACAATGAGCAGTTCTTC. It specifies CASSPRTKNNEQFF.

The sample holds a few counts of this clonotype. CDR3 protein: CASSWDVYNEQFF. The CDR3 nucleotides read TGTGCCAGCAGCTGGGACGTGTACAATGAGCAGTTCTTC. This rearrangement joins TRBV7-8 to TRBJ2-1, with D perhaps assigned TRBD1 or TRBD2 (5 bases each). The germline gives CDR1 SGHVS, CDR2 FQNEAQ. The CDR3 is 13 residues long. V gave up 4 bases and J gave up 4 bases, with 8 bases separating them. Complete variable domain (other parts from reference TRBV7-8 and TRBJ2-1): GAGVSQSPRYKVAKRGQDVALRCDPISGHVSLFWYQQALGQGPEFLTYFQNEAQLDKSGLPSDRFFAERPEGSVSTLKIQRTQQEDSAVYLCASSWDVYNEQFFGPGTRLTVL.

The V call is TRBV3-1, the J call TRBJ2-7, with D hard to call. V was trimmed by 1 base and J by 5 bases, leaving 12 bases between them. This CDR3 has 14 residues. Germline loops: CDR1 LGHDT, CDR2 YNNKEL (reference sequence). In nucleotides, the CDR3 is TGTGCCAGCAGCCAAGGCCGGCAGAAGGACGAGCAGTACTTC. This encodes CASSQGRQKDEQYF.

This clonotype was picked up a small number of times. The chain joins TRBV6-2 or TRBV6-3 to TRBJ2-1; 11 nucleotides align to TRBD1. Trimming removed 6 bases from V and 7 bases from J; junction bases left unmatched: 11. CDR3 length: 16 residues. Germline CDR1 reads MNHEY; CDR2 reads SVGEGT. This CDR3 is CASRSLGQGAVNEQFF. CDR3 in DNA: TGTGCCAGCAGATCCCTCGGACAGGGGGCGGTGAATGAGCAGTTCTTC.

J is TRBJ2-1 and V is TRBV12-3 or TRBV12-4; weak D call: TRBD2 (6 bases). This CDR3 spans 15 amino acids. The V end lost 1 base, the J end lost 9 bases, and 16 bases lay between the germline ends. CDR3 in DNA: TGTGCCAGCAGTTTAGGCGGGGCCCGTGGGATTGAGCAGTTCTTC. Amino acids: CASSLGGARGIEQFF.

This clonotype was seen repeatedly, ten times or more. The chain is built from TRBV27 and TRBJ2-7, with D perhaps matching TRBD1 (6 bases). The ends were cut back, 2 bases at V and 6 bases at J, with 11 bases in the middle. CDR1 and CDR2 (germline): MNHEY, SMNVEV (reference sequence). The CDR3 is 13 amino acids. In nucleotides, the CDR3 is TGTGCCAGCAGTTTAAATTTCAGGGGCGAGCAGTACTTC. It specifies CASSLNFRGEQYF.

This clonotype was seen a handful of times. The chain has TRBV5-1 and TRBJ1-1, with 9 bases identical to TRBD1. Germline CDR1 SGHRS, CDR2 YFSETQ. CDR3 length: 15 amino acids. V trimming: 4 bases; J trimming: 5 bases; junction bases outside the gene matches: 9. In DNA form, the CDR3 reads TGCGCCAGCAGCGGTTCCGGGACAGGGAGAACTGAAGCTTTCTTT. It codes for CASSGSGTGRTEAFF.

A few counts support this clonotype. V gene TRBV5-6 combines with J gene TRBJ2-7; TRBD1 agrees at 8 bases. There are 14 residues in the CDR3. J was trimmed by 2 bases and V by 2 bases; bases with no gene match: 3. Germline CDR1 and CDR2: SGHDT and YYEEEE. In nucleotides, the CDR3 is TGTGCCAGCAGCTTTTTGGGACAGGCCTACGAGCAGTACGTC. Translated, it gives CASSFLGQAYEQYV.

V gene TRBV5-1 combines with J gene TRBJ1-6, with D unclear. Trimming took off 5 bases at V and 7 bases at J, with 7 bases between the two ends. This CDR3 is 12 amino acids long. Germline-derived CDR1 and CDR2 are SGHRS and YFSETQ. CDR3 sequence reads: CASRVENSPLHF. The CDR3 bases are TGCGCCAGCAGGGTGGAAAATTCACCCCTCCACTTT.

This clonotype was detected only a few times. The V call is TRBV29-1, the J call TRBJ2-7; D is uncertain. Trimming took off 4 bases at V and 3 bases at J, with 13 bases between the two ends. In germline, CDR1 is SQVTM, CDR2 ANQGSEA. This CDR3 spans 13 amino acids. The CDR3 loop is CSVARVMDYEQYF. The CDR3, as DNA: TGCAGCGTTGCCCGGGTGATGGACTACGAGCAGTACTTC.

This clonotype occurred a few times. This rearrangement joins TRBV4-2 to TRBJ2-5; D remains ambiguous. Trimming shortened V by 0 bases and J by 2 bases, and 10 bases separated the two germline ends. There are 15 residues in the CDR3. Germline CDR1 LGHNA, CDR2 YNFKEQ. In nucleotides, the CDR3 is TGTGCCAGCAGCCAAGATCTACGTTTTCAAGAGACCCAGTACTTC. It specifies CASSQDLRFQETQYF.

A few counts support this clonotype. The V and J genes are TRBV28 and TRBJ2-3; D unresolved. The CDR3 runs to 14 residues. The V and J ends lost 2 bases and 2 bases respectively, with 8 bases between them. The V gene's germline CDR1 is MDHEN and CDR2 SYDVKM. The chain's CDR3 is CASSLGQVTDTQYF. CDR3 sequence (DNA): TGTGCCAGCAGTTTAGGTCAGGTCACAGATACGCAGTATTTT.

This chain joins TRBV20-1 and TRBJ2-1, with TRBD2 matching over 12 bases. V lost 4 bases, J lost 7 bases, and 5 bases stayed unmatched. Germline V gene lookup returns CDR1 DFQATT and CDR2 SNEGSKA (reference sequence). The CDR3 spans 14 residues. CDR3 region: CSAILAGGRNEQFF. The DNA of the CDR3 is TGCAGTGCTATCCTAGCGGGGGGGCGGAATGAGCAGTTCTTC.

This clonotype was detected a few times. This rearrangement joins TRBV10-3 to TRBJ2-5, with 13 bases matching TRBD2. V was clipped by 5 bases and J by 5 bases; unmatched bases: 17. This CDR3 is 19 amino acids long. CDR1 is ENHRY, CDR2 SYGVKD, per germline. The CDR3 coding sequence is TGTGCCATCAGTACATCTCCGGGACTAGCGGGGACCCGGGGGGAGACCCAGTACTTC. Translation gives CAISTSPGLAGTRGETQYF.

This clonotype was detected only once. This chain connects TRBV5-1 to TRBJ2-7; D perhaps matches TRBD1 (6 bases). Trimming took off 2 bases at V and 3 bases at J, with 21 bases between the two ends. The CDR3 consists of 17 residues. Germline V gene sequence: CDR1 SGHRS, CDR2 YFSETQ. In nucleotides, the CDR3 is TGCGCCAGCAGCTTTGGGACGAGACAGGTGAGGGACTACGAGCAGTACTTC. It is translated as CASSFGTRQVRDYEQYF.